A selection of T cell receptor beta chains follows, all from one sample in a study of T cells in Graves' hyperthyroidism and ophthalmopathy. Each CDR3 protein gets one entry after TCRdb re-called the multiplex PCR reads with MiXCR. The table includes roughly 550,000 distinct CDR3 sequences, around 16% detected once. Sequenced input: blood. Source of these receptors: a woman in her twenties or thirties with Graves' ophthalmopathy. CDR3s include the opening cysteine and the closing phenylalanine or tryptophan. A D gene is named only where the DNA matches it firmly. Part of the rows lack a size; the others show once, few, many or a class for expanded clones.

j_call: TRBJ2-1
d_call: TRBD2
clone_size: few
v_call: TRBV15
cdr3_aa: CATSRETSGTYNEQFF
cdr3_nt: TGTGCCACCAGCAGAGAAACTAGCGGGACCTACAATGAGCAGTTCTTC

j_call: TRBJ2-1
d_call: TRBD2
clone_size: many
v_call: TRBV7-6
cdr3_aa: CASSFKTSGSFDNEQFF
cdr3_nt: TGTGCCAGCAGCTTCAAGACTAGCGGGAGCTTCGACAATGAGCAGTTCTTC

j_call: TRBJ2-3
d_call: TRBD2
clone_size: NA
v_call: TRBV7-9
cdr3_aa: CASSLGVTSGRPDTQYF
cdr3_nt: TGTGCCAGCAGCCTAGGGGTGACTAGCGGGCGGCCCGATACGCAGTATTTT

j_call: TRBJ1-2
d_call: NA
clone_size: few
v_call: TRBV4-1
cdr3_aa: CASSQDPLGKNYGYTF
cdr3_nt: TGCGCCAGCAGCCAAGATCCCCTCGGTAAGAACTATGGCTACACCTTC

j_call: TRBJ2-1
d_call: TRBD2
clone_size: few
v_call: TRBV7-3
cdr3_aa: CASSPDSGGNEQFF
cdr3_nt: TGTGCCAGCAGCCCCGATAGCGGGGGCAATGAGCAGTTCTTC

j_call: TRBJ2-3
d_call: NA
clone_size: many
v_call: TRBV5-1
cdr3_aa: CASSLAKHSTDTQYF
cdr3_nt: TGCGCCAGCAGCTTGGCTAAGCACTCCACAGATACGCAGTATTTT

j_call: TRBJ2-5
d_call: NA
clone_size: few
v_call: TRBV24-1
cdr3_aa: CATSDFGGRTNGETQYF
cdr3_nt: TGTGCCACCAGTGATTTCGGAGGGAGGACCAATGGGGAGACCCAGTACTTC

j_call: TRBJ2-3
d_call: TRBD1
clone_size: NA
v_call: TRBV6-5
cdr3_aa: CASSYLGQGATDTQYF
cdr3_nt: TGTGCCAGCAGTTACTTAGGACAGGGGGCAACAGATACGCAGTATTTT

j_call: TRBJ2-7
d_call: TRBD2
clone_size: many
v_call: TRBV7-2
cdr3_aa: CASSLPRGREASYEQYF
cdr3_nt: TGTGCCAGCAGCTTACCTCGAGGGCGGGAGGCCTCCTACGAGCAGTACTTC

j_call: TRBJ2-1
d_call: TRBD2
clone_size: NA
v_call: TRBV2
cdr3_aa: CASSEALGSGDYNEQFF
cdr3_nt: TGTGCCAGCAGTGAAGCGCTTGGTAGCGGGGACTACAATGAGCAGTTCTTC

j_call: TRBJ1-1
d_call: TRBD1
clone_size: NA
v_call: TRBV7-2
cdr3_aa: CASGQTGTGFFTEAFF
cdr3_nt: TGTGCCAGCGGCCAGACCGGGACAGGGTTTTTCACTGAAGCTTTCTTT

j_call: TRBJ2-1
d_call: NA
clone_size: NA
v_call: TRBV4-1
cdr3_aa: CASSSNTEGNEQFF
cdr3_nt: TGCGCCAGCAGCTCTAACACGGAGGGGAATGAGCAGTTCTTC

j_call: TRBJ2-1
d_call: TRBD2
clone_size: once
v_call: TRBV24-1
cdr3_aa: CATSDPSGRAALDNEQFF
cdr3_nt: TGTGCCACCAGTGACCCAAGCGGGAGGGCCGCCCTTGACAATGAGCAGTTCTTC

j_call: TRBJ2-1
d_call: NA
clone_size: NA
v_call: TRBV9
cdr3_aa: CASSVEGAGSYNEQFF
cdr3_nt: TGTGCCAGCAGCGTAGAGGGAGCGGGCTCCTACAATGAGCAGTTCTTC

j_call: TRBJ1-6
d_call: NA
clone_size: NA
v_call: TRBV19
cdr3_aa: CASGWSSYNSPLHF
cdr3_nt: TGTGCCAGTGGATGGAGCTCCTATAATTCACCCCTCCACTTT

j_call: TRBJ2-2
d_call: NA
clone_size: few
v_call: TRBV6-1
cdr3_aa: CASSEAYGGGGDGELFF
cdr3_nt: TGTGCCAGCAGTGAAGCGTATGGAGGGGGCGGCGACGGGGAGCTGTTTTTT

j_call: TRBJ1-5
d_call: NA
clone_size: few
v_call: TRBV6-1
cdr3_aa: CASSYDAGNQPQHF
cdr3_nt: TGTGCCAGCAGTTATGACGCTGGCAATCAGCCCCAGCATTTT

j_call: TRBJ2-5
d_call: TRBD1
clone_size: many
v_call: TRBV28
cdr3_aa: CAGGDRGVETQYF
cdr3_nt: TGTGCCGGGGGGGACAGGGGAGTTGAGACCCAGTACTTC

j_call: TRBJ2-1
d_call: NA
clone_size: few
v_call: TRBV20-1
cdr3_aa: CSASSLGSGGYNEQFF
cdr3_nt: TGCAGTGCTAGTTCTCTTGGGAGCGGAGGATACAATGAGCAGTTCTTC

j_call: TRBJ2-7
d_call: NA
clone_size: many
v_call: TRBV2
cdr3_aa: CASQLVHEQYF
cdr3_nt: TGTGCCAGCCAGCTAGTCCACGAGCAGTACTTC

j_call: TRBJ1-5
d_call: NA
clone_size: NA
v_call: TRBV5-1
cdr3_aa: CASSPRPGDSNQPQHF
cdr3_nt: TGCGCCAGCAGCCCGAGGCCGGGGGATAGCAATCAGCCCCAGCATTTT

j_call: TRBJ1-2
d_call: TRBD1
clone_size: NA
v_call: TRBV20-1
cdr3_aa: CSATEQGRNYGYTF
cdr3_nt: TGCAGTGCAACCGAACAGGGGAGGAACTATGGCTACACCTTC

j_call: TRBJ2-7
d_call: NA
clone_size: few
v_call: TRBV2
cdr3_aa: CASTLGGPSSYEQYF
cdr3_nt: TGTGCCAGCACCCTTGGGGGTCCCAGCTCCTACGAGCAGTACTTC

j_call: TRBJ2-5
d_call: NA
clone_size: few
v_call: TRBV29-1
cdr3_aa: CSVTLWGGANPYF
cdr3_nt: TGCAGCGTTACGCTTTGGGGGGGCGCAAATCCCTACTTC

j_call: TRBJ2-1
d_call: NA
clone_size: many
v_call: TRBV12-3/TRBV12-4
cdr3_aa: CASSLGPLNNEQFF
cdr3_nt: TGTGCCAGCAGTTTAGGGCCCTTAAACAATGAGCAGTTCTTC

j_call: TRBJ2-7
d_call: NA
clone_size: NA
v_call: TRBV7-2
cdr3_aa: CASGNRYLYEQYF
cdr3_nt: TGTGCCAGCGGAAACAGATACCTTTACGAGCAGTACTTC

j_call: TRBJ2-1
d_call: TRBD2
clone_size: NA
v_call: TRBV5-1
cdr3_aa: CASSEYRREGRDEQFF
cdr3_nt: TGCGCCAGCAGTGAGTATCGCCGGGAGGGCCGGGATGAGCAGTTCTTC

j_call: TRBJ1-5
d_call: TRBD1
clone_size: many
v_call: TRBV30
cdr3_aa: CAWGPGQGGQPQHF
cdr3_nt: TGTGCCTGGGGACCGGGACAGGGTGGGCAGCCCCAGCATTTT

j_call: TRBJ2-2
d_call: NA
clone_size: many
v_call: TRBV18
cdr3_aa: CASSQGTYTGELFF
cdr3_nt: TGTGCCAGCTCACAAGGGACTTACACCGGGGAGCTGTTTTTT

j_call: TRBJ2-1
d_call: NA
clone_size: few
v_call: TRBV7-2
cdr3_aa: CASSRRGQGLIDEQFF
cdr3_nt: TGTGCCAGCAGCCGCAGGGGTCAGGGCCTGATCGATGAGCAGTTCTTC

j_call: TRBJ2-1
d_call: TRBD2
clone_size: NA
v_call: TRBV6-5
cdr3_aa: CASRYIGTSEYNEQFF
cdr3_nt: TGTGCCAGCAGATATATCGGGACTAGCGAATACAATGAGCAGTTCTTC

j_call: TRBJ2-1
d_call: NA
clone_size: many
v_call: TRBV29-1
cdr3_aa: CSVESRILYNEQFF
cdr3_nt: TGCAGCGTTGAGTCCCGGATCCTTTACAATGAGCAGTTCTTC

j_call: TRBJ2-3
d_call: NA
clone_size: NA
v_call: TRBV7-9
cdr3_aa: CASSLLLEIPDTQYF
cdr3_nt: TGTGCCAGCAGCCTCCTCCTAGAAATTCCAGATACGCAGTATTTT

j_call: TRBJ2-6
d_call: NA
clone_size: few
v_call: TRBV5-1
cdr3_aa: CASSFGGGAGANVLTF
cdr3_nt: TGCGCCAGCAGCTTTGGAGGGGGCGCTGGGGCCAACGTCCTGACTTTC

j_call: TRBJ2-5
d_call: TRBD2
clone_size: many
v_call: TRBV20-1
cdr3_aa: CSARSLAGGPSRETQYF
cdr3_nt: TGCAGTGCTAGAAGTCTAGCGGGAGGGCCTTCGCGGGAGACCCAGTACTTC

j_call: TRBJ2-7
d_call: NA
clone_size: many
v_call: TRBV15
cdr3_aa: CATSRVGVTPYEQYF
cdr3_nt: TGTGCCACCAGCAGAGTGGGAGTAACCCCCTACGAGCAGTACTTC

j_call: TRBJ2-5
d_call: NA
clone_size: few
v_call: TRBV19
cdr3_aa: CASSSPGHGQETQYF
cdr3_nt: TGTGCCAGTAGTAGCCCCGGACATGGCCAAGAGACCCAGTACTTC

j_call: TRBJ1-1
d_call: NA
clone_size: many
v_call: TRBV7-2
cdr3_aa: CASSPTDSQVGEAFF
cdr3_nt: TGTGCCAGCAGCCCCACCGACTCGCAGGTGGGTGAAGCTTTCTTT

j_call: TRBJ1-2
d_call: NA
clone_size: NA
v_call: TRBV30
cdr3_aa: CAWMVYEGGGYTF
cdr3_nt: TGTGCCTGGATGGTCTACGAGGGGGGCGGCTACACCTTC

j_call: TRBJ2-7
d_call: NA
clone_size: NA
v_call: TRBV12-3/TRBV12-4
cdr3_aa: CASSFGGADEQYF
cdr3_nt: TGTGCCAGCAGTTTTGGGGGCGCGGACGAGCAGTACTTC